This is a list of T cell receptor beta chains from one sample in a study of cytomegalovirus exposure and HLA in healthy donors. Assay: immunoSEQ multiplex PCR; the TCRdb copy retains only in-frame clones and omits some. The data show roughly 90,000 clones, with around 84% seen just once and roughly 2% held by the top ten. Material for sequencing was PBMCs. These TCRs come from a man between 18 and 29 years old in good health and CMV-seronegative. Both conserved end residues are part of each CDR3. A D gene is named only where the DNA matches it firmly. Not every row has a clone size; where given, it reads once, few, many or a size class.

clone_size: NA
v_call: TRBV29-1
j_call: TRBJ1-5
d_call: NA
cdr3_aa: CSVAGSNQPQHF
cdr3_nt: TGCAGCGTTGCGGGAAGCAATCAGCCCCAGCATTTT

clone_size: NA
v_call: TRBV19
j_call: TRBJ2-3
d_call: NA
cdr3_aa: CASLEPGTPSTDTQYF
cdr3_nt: TGTGCCAGTCTTGAACCCGGGACACCTAGCACAGATACGCAGTATTTT

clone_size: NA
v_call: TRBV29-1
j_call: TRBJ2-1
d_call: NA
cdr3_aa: CSVEVHGGVQRDEQFF
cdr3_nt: TGCAGCGTTGAAGTACATGGCGGGGTACAAAGGGATGAGCAGTTCTTC

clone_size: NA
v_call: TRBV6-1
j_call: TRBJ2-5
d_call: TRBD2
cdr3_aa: CASSVAGVSQETQYF
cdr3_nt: TGTGCCAGCAGTGTTGCGGGAGTTTCTCAAGAGACCCAGTACTTC

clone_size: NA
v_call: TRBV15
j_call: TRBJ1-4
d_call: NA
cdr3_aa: CATSRDRGEKLFF
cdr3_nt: TGTGCCACCAGCAGAGATCGGGGGGAAAAACTGTTTTTT

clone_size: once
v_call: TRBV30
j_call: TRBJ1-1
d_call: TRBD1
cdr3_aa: CAWTQGAGTEAFF
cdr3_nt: TGTGCCTGGACCCAGGGGGCGGGCACTGAAGCTTTCTTT

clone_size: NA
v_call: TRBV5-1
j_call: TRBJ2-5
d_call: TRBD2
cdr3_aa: CASSDIGTMSQETQYF
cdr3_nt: TGCGCCAGCAGCGACATCGGGACTATGTCTCAAGAGACCCAGTACTTC

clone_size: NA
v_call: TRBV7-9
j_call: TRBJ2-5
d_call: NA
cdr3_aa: CASSLGALGRETQYF
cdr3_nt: TGTGCCAGCAGCTTGGGAGCTTTAGGGCGAGAGACCCAGTACTTC

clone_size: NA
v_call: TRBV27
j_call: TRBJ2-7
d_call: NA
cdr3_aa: CASSQRDEGYEQYF
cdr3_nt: TGTGCCAGCAGCCAGAGAGATGAGGGCTACGAGCAGTACTTC

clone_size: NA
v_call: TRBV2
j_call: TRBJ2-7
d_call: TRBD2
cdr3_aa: CASGGTSGSTSRYEQYF
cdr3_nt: TGTGCCAGCGGGGGGACTAGCGGGAGTACCAGTCGCTACGAGCAGTACTTC

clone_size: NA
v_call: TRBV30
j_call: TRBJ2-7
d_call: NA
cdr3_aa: CAWSVRSYEQYF
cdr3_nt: TGTGCCTGGAGTGTACGGAGCTACGAGCAGTACTTC

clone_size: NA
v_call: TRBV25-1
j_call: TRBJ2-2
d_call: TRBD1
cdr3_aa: CASSGGQDTGELFF
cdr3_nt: TGTGCCAGCAGTGGGGGACAGGACACCGGGGAGCTGTTTTTT

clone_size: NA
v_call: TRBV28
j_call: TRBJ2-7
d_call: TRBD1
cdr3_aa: CASSALGGQGIYEQYF
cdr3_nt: TGTGCCAGCAGCGCCCTCGGGGGACAGGGGATCTACGAGCAGTACTTC

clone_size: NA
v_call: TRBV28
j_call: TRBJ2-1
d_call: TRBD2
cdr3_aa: CASSFGAGGGWNEQFF
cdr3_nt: TGTGCCAGCAGTTTTGGGGCGGGAGGGGGTTGGAATGAGCAGTTCTTC

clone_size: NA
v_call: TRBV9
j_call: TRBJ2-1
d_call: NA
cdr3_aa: CASSSGGYNEQFF
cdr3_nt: TGTGCCAGCAGCTCTGGCGGGTACAATGAGCAGTTCTTC

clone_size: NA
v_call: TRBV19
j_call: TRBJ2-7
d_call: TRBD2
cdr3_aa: CASSILGTSGSPEQYF
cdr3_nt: TGTGCCAGTAGTATCCTGGGGACTAGCGGGAGTCCCGAGCAGTACTTC

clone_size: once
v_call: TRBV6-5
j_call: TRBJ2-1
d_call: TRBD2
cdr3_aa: CASSPGTSGANEQFF
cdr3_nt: TGTGCCAGCAGTCCCGGGACTAGCGGAGCCAATGAGCAGTTCTTC

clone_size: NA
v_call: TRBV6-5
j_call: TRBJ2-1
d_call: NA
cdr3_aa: CASSRDPAERGEQFF
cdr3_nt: TGTGCCAGCAGCCGAGACCCTGCGGAAAGGGGTGAGCAGTTCTTC

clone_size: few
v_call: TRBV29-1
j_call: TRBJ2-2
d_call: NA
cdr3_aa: CSVERVDGTRAGELFF
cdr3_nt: TGCAGCGTTGAAAGGGTGGACGGGACAAGGGCCGGGGAGCTGTTTTTT

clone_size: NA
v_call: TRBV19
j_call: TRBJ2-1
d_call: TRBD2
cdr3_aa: CASSLAGGGRNEQFF
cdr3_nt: TGTGCCAGTAGTCTAGCGGGAGGGGGGAGGAATGAGCAGTTCTTC

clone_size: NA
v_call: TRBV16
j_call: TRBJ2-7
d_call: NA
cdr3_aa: CASRQTDNYEQYF
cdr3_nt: TGTGCCAGCAGGCAGACCGACAACTACGAGCAGTACTTC

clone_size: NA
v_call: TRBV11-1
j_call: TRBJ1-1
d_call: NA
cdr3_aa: CASSLENSGRGTTEAFF
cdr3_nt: TGTGCCAGCAGCTTAGAGAATTCTGGTCGGGGTACCACTGAAGCTTTCTTT

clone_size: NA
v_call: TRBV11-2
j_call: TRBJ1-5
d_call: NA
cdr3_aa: CASSLVLREYSNQPQHF
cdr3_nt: TGTGCCAGCAGCTTAGTGCTGAGGGAGTATAGCAATCAGCCCCAGCATTTT

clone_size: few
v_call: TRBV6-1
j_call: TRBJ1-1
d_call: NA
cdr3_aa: CASSGSRGTEAFF
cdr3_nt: TGTGCCAGCAGCGGAAGTCGGGGGACTGAAGCTTTCTTT

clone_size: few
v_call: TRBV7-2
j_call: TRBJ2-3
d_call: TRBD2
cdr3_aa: CASSGRTSGYSTDTQYF
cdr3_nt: TGTGCCAGCAGCGGTAGGACTAGCGGCTATAGCACAGATACGCAGTATTTT

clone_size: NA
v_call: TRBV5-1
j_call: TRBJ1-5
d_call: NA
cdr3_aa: CASSLAGAGQPQHF
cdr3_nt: TGCGCCAGCAGCTTGGCAGGGGCAGGACAGCCCCAGCATTTT

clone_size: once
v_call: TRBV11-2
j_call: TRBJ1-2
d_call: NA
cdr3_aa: CASSLVRQGLLDYGYTF
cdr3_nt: TGTGCCAGCAGCTTAGTCAGGCAGGGGTTGTTGGACTATGGCTACACCTTC